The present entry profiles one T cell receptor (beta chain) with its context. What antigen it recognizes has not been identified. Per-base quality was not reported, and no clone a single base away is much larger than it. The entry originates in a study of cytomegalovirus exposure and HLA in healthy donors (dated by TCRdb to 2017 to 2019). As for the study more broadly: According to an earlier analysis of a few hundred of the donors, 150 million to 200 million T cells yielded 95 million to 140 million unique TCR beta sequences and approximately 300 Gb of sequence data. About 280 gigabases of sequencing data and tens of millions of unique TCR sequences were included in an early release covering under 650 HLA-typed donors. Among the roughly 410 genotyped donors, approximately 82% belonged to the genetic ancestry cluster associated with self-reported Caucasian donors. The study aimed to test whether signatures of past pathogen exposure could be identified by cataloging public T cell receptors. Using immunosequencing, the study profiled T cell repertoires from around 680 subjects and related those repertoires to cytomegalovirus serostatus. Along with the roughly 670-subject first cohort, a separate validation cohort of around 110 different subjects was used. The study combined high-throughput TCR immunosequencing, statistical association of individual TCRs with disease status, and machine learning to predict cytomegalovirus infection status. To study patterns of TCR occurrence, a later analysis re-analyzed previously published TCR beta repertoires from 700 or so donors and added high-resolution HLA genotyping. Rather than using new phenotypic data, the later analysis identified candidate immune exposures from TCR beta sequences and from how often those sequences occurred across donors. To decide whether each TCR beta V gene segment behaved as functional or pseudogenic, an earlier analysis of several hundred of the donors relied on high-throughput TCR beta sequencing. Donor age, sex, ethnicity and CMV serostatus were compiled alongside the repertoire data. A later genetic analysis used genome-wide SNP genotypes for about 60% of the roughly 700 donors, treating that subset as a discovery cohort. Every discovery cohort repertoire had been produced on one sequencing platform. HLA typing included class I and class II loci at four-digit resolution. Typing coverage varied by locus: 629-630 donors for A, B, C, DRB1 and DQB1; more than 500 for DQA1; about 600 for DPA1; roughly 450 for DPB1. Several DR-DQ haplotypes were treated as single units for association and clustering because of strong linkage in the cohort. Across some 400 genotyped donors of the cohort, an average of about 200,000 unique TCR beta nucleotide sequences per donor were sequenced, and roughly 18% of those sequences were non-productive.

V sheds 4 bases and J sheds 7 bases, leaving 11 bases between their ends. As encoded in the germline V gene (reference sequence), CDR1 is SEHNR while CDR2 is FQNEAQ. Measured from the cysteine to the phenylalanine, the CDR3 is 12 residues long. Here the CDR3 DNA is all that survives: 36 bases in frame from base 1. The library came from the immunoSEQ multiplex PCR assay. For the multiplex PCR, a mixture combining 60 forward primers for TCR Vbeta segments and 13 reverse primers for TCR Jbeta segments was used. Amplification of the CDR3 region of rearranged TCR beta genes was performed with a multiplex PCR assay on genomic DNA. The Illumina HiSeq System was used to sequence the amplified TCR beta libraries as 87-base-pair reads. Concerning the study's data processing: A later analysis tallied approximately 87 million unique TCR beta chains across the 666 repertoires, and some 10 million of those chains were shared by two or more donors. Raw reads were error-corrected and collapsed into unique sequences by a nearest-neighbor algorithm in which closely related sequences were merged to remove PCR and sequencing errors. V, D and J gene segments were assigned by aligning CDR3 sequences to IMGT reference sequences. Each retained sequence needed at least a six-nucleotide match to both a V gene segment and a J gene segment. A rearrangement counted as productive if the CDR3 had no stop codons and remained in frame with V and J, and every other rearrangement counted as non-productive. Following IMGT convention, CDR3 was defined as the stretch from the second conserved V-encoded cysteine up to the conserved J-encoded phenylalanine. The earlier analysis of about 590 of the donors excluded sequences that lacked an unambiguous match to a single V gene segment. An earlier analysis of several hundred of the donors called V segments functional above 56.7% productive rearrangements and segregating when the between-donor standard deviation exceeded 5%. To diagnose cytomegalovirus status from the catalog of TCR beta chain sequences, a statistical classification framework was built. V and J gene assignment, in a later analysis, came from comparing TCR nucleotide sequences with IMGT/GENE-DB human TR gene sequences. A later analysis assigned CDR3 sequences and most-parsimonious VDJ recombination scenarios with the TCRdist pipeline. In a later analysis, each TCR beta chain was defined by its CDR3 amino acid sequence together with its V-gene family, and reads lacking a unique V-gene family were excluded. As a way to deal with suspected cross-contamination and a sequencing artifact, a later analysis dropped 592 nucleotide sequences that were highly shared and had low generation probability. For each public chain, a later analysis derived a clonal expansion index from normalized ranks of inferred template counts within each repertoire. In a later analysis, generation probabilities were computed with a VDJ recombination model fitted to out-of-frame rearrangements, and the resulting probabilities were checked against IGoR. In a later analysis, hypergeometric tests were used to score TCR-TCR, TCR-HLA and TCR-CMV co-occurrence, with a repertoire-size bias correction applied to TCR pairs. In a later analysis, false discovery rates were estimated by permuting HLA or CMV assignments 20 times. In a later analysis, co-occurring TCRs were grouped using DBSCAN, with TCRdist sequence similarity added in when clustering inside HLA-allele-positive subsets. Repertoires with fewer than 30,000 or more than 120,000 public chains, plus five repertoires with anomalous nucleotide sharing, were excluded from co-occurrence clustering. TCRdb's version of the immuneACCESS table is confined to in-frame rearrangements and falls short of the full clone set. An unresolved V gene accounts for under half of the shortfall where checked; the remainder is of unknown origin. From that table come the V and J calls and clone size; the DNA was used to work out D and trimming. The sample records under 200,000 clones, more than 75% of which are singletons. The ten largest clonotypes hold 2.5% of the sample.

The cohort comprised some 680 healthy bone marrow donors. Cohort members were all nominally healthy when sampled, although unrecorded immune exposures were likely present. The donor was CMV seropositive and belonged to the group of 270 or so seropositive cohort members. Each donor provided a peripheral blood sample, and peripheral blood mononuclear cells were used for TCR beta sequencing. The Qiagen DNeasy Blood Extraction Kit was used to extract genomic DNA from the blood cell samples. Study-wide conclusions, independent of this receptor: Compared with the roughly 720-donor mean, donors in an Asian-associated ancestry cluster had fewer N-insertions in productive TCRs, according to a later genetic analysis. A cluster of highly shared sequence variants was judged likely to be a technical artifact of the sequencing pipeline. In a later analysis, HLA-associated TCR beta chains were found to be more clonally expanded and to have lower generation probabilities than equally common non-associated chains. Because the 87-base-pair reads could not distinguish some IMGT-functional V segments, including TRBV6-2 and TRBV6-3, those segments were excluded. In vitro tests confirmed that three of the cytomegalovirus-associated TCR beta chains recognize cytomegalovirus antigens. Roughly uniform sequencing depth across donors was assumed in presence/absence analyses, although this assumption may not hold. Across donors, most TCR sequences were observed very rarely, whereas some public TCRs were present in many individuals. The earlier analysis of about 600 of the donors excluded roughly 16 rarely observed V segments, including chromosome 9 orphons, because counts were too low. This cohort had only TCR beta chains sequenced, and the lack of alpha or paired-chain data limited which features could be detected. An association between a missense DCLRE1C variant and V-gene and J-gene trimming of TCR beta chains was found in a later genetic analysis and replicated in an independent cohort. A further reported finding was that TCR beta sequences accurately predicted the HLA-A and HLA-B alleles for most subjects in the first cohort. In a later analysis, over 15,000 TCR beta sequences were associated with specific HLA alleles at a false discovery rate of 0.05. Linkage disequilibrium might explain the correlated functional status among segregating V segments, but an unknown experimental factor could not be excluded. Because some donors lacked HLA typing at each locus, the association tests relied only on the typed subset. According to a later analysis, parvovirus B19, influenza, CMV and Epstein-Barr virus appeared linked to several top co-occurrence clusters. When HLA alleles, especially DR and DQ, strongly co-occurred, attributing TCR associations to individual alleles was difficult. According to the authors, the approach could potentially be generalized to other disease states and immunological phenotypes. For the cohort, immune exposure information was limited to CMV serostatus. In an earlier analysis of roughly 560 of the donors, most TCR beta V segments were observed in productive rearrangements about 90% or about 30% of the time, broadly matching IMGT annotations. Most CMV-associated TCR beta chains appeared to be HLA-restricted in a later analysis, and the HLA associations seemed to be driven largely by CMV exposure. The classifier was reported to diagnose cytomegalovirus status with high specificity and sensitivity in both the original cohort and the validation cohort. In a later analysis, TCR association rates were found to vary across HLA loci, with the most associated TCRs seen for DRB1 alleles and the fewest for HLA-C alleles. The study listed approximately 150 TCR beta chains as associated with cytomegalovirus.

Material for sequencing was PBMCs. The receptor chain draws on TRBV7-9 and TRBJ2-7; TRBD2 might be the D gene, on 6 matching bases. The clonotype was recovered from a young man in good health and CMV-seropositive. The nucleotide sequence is TGTGCCAGCAGCTGGGGGGAAGGTGAGCAGTACTTC. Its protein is CASSWGEGEQYF.